A selection of T cell receptor beta chains follows, all from one sample in a study of blood T cell repertoires in COVID-19. The table came from immunoSEQ multiplex PCR; TCRdb's copy has only in-frame clones and leaves some out. The profile shows fewer than 300,000 clones, roughly 84% of them singletons. The sequenced sample was peripheral blood. These receptors originate from a woman younger than 30 with acute or convalescent COVID-19. Each CDR3 is given with its conserved first and last residue. A D gene is named only where the DNA matches it firmly. Clone size is not always given. Where it is, it says once, few, many or a class for expanded clones.

J gene: TRBJ2-1
clone size: .
D gene: .
V gene: TRBV11-2
CDR3 DNA: TGTGCCAGCAGCTTAAGTTTGGCGGGAGAGCAGTTCTTC
CDR3 protein: CASSLSLAGEQFF

J gene: TRBJ2-3
clone size: .
D gene: TRBD2
V gene: TRBV28
CDR3 DNA: TGTGCCAGCAGGCGTAGCGGGATAAGCACAGATACGCAGTATTTT
CDR3 protein: CASRRSGISTDTQYF

J gene: TRBJ2-3
clone size: .
D gene: TRBD2
V gene: TRBV3-1/TRBV3-2
CDR3 DNA: TGTGCCAGCAGCCAGGGGACTAGCGGGAGGGCCGGTTGGACAGATACGCAGTATTTT
CDR3 protein: CASSQGTSGRAGWTDTQYF

J gene: TRBJ2-1
clone size: .
D gene: TRBD2
V gene: TRBV10-3
CDR3 DNA: TGTGCCATCAAGGTAGCGGGAGGCAATCCTTACAATGAGCAGTTCTTC
CDR3 protein: CAIKVAGGNPYNEQFF

J gene: TRBJ1-4
clone size: .
D gene: TRBD1
V gene: TRBV6-6
CDR3 DNA: TGTGCCAGCAGTTACAAGCAGGGGGCAACTAATGAAAAACTGTTTTTT
CDR3 protein: CASSYKQGATNEKLFF

J gene: TRBJ1-4
clone size: few
D gene: .
V gene: TRBV7-9
CDR3 DNA: TGTGCCAGCAGCTTCGGACAGTCAGCAACTAATGAAAAACTGTTTTTT
CDR3 protein: CASSFGQSATNEKLFF

J gene: TRBJ2-7
clone size: .
D gene: TRBD2
V gene: TRBV6-2/TRBV6-3
CDR3 DNA: TGTGCCAGCAGCGGACTAGCGGGGCACTTTTTCGAGCAGTACTTC
CDR3 protein: CASSGLAGHFFEQYF

J gene: TRBJ2-3
clone size: .
D gene: TRBD2
V gene: TRBV7-8
CDR3 DNA: TGTGCCAGCAGCTCGCTAGCGGGGGGATCCACAGATACGCAGTATTTT
CDR3 protein: CASSSLAGGSTDTQYF

J gene: TRBJ1-2
clone size: few
D gene: .
V gene: TRBV4-3
CDR3 DNA: TGCGCCAGCAGCCAAGATTATTACAGCACAAGTAACTATGGCTACACCTTC
CDR3 protein: CASSQDYYSTSNYGYTF

J gene: TRBJ1-2
clone size: .
D gene: .
V gene: TRBV3-1/TRBV3-2
CDR3 DNA: TGTGCCAGCAGCCAAGATCCAGTCCTTTATGGCTACACCTTC
CDR3 protein: CASSQDPVLYGYTF

J gene: TRBJ2-1
clone size: .
D gene: .
V gene: TRBV7-2
CDR3 DNA: TGTGCCAGCAGCTTAGTCAGGGGTAATGAGCAGTTCTTC
CDR3 protein: CASSLVRGNEQFF

J gene: TRBJ1-2
clone size: .
D gene: TRBD1
V gene: TRBV30
CDR3 DNA: TGTGCCTGGCGACTCCCGGGACAGGGGGCTGGCTATGGCTACACCTTC
CDR3 protein: CAWRLPGQGAGYGYTF

J gene: TRBJ2-7
clone size: .
D gene: TRBD2
V gene: TRBV12-3/TRBV12-4
CDR3 DNA: TGTGCCAGCAGCACTAGCGGGCTCTACGAGCAGTACTTC
CDR3 protein: CASSTSGLYEQYF

J gene: TRBJ2-3
clone size: .
D gene: TRBD2
V gene: TRBV4-3
CDR3 DNA: TGCGCCAGCAGCCAAGAGGGTCCTAGCGGGAGGGCCTACCCGGGCACAGATACGCAGTATTTT
CDR3 protein: CASSQEGPSGRAYPGTDTQYF

J gene: TRBJ2-5
clone size: .
D gene: TRBD1
V gene: TRBV5-1
CDR3 DNA: TGCGCCAGCAGCTTGGGTCCAGGGGGTGAGCAGACCCAGTACTTC
CDR3 protein: CASSLGPGGEQTQYF

J gene: TRBJ1-6
clone size: once
D gene: .
V gene: TRBV6-6
CDR3 DNA: TGTGCCAGCAGTTACGCGGATTCACCCCTCCACTTT
CDR3 protein: CASSYADSPLHF

J gene: TRBJ2-7
clone size: .
D gene: TRBD1
V gene: TRBV5-1
CDR3 DNA: TGCGCCAGCAGCATAGGACAGGGCTGGGACGAGCAGTACTTC
CDR3 protein: CASSIGQGWDEQYF

J gene: TRBJ2-7
clone size: .
D gene: TRBD2
V gene: TRBV9
CDR3 DNA: TGTGCCAGCAGCCCAAGGACTAGCGGTCCCTACGAGCAGTACTTC
CDR3 protein: CASSPRTSGPYEQYF

J gene: TRBJ2-5
clone size: .
D gene: TRBD2
V gene: TRBV14
CDR3 DNA: TGTGCCAGCAGCCTAGCGGGAGTGATGGAGACCCAGTACTTC
CDR3 protein: CASSLAGVMETQYF

J gene: TRBJ2-7
clone size: .
D gene: .
V gene: TRBV6-2/TRBV6-3
CDR3 DNA: TGTGCCAGCAGTTCCGAGGGAAGGCCCTCCTACGAGCAGTACTTC
CDR3 protein: CASSSEGRPSYEQYF